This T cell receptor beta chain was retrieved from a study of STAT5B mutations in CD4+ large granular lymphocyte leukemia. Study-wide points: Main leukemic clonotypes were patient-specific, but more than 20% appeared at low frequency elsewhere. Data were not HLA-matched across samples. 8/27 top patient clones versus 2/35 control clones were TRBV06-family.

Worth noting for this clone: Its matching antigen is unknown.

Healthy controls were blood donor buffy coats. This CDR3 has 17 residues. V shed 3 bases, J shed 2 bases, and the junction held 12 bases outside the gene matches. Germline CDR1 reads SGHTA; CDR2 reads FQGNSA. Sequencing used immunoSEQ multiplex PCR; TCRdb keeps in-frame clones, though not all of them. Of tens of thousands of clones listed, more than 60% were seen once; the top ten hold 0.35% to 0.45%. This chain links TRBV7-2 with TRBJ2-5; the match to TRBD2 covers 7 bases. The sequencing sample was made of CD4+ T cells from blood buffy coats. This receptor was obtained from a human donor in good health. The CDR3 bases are TGTGCCAGCAGCTTTAATGGAGCGGGGCACCAACAAGAGACCCAGTACTTC. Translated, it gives CASSFNGAGHQQETQYF.